The 28 T cell receptor beta chains below were found in one sample sequenced in a study of T cell responses to AZD1222 COVID-19 vaccine. Libraries were prepared by immunoSEQ multiplex PCR; TCRdb keeps only in-frame clonotypes and omits some of them. The table records about 120,000 clones, approximately 93% of them present only once. The sample consisted of peripheral blood, taken on day 0 of AZD1222 vaccination. The source is an adult in good health.

The V and J genes are TRBV28 and TRBJ1-4; D gene uncertain. V lost 2 bases, J lost 8 bases, and 9 bases lay in between. The CDR3 consists of 13 residues. Germline-derived CDR1 and CDR2 are MDHEN and SYDVKM. The chain's CDR3 is CASSLAGREKLFF. The CDR3 DNA reads TGTGCCAGCAGTTTAGCGGGTCGGGAAAAACTGTTTTTT.

The chain employs TRBV18 and TRBJ1-1; the D is unclear. The CDR3 has 11 residues. CDR1 and CDR2 (germline): KGHSH, LQKENI. Trimming took off 8 bases at V and 5 bases at J, with 9 bases between the two ends. CDR3 bases: TGTGCCAGCGCCACCTTGACTGAAGCTTTCTTT. Translated: CASATLTEAFF.

Only one count was recorded for this clone. The chain couples TRBV7-2 to TRBJ2-5; no clear D gene. The CDR3 sequence is 14 residues long. Between the trimmed V and J ends, which lost 1 base and 2 bases, there was a span of 8 bases. Germline CDR1 is SGHTA and CDR2 is FQGNSA. CDR3 in DNA: TGTGCCAGCAGCTTAGGTCCAGGACAAGAGACCCAGTACTTC. Translated: CASSLGPGQETQYF.

The chain has TRBV12-3 or TRBV12-4 and TRBJ1-1; 7 bases match TRBD1. CDR3 length equals 12 residues. V shed 5 bases and J 7 bases; nucleotides not matched to a gene: 4. CDR3 amino acids: CASSGGQLEAFF. CDR3 sequence (DNA): TGTGCCAGCAGTGGGGGACAGCTTGAAGCTTTCTTT.

This chain connects TRBV9 to TRBJ2-7, with D uncertain. Between the trimmed V and J ends, which lost 0 bases and 2 bases, there was a span of 6 bases. The germline gives CDR1 SGDLS, CDR2 YYNGEE. This CDR3 has 13 residues. CDR3 nucleotides: TGTGCCAGCAGCGTAGAGAGTACCTACGAGCAGTACTTC. It yields the protein CASSVESTYEQYF.

This chain links TRBV29-1 with TRBJ1-2; 7 nucleotides line up with TRBD1. CDR3 size: 15 residues. Looked up from germline, CDR1 is SQVTM and CDR2 is ANQGSEA. Trimming took 5 bases from V and 7 from J; bases not matched to a gene: 16. CDR3 residues: CSVYSGRGEPGGYTF. The CDR3 DNA is TGCAGCGTTTACTCGGGCAGGGGGGAGCCCGGTGGCTACACCTTC.

V usage is TRBV7-3 and J usage is TRBJ2-3, with D unresolved. In germline, CDR1 is SGHTA, CDR2 FQGTGA. The CDR3 consists of 18 residues. V was cut by 2 bases and J by 1 base, with 19 bases left in between. CDR3 in amino acids: CASSLLPTLVERTDTQYF. The CDR3 coding sequence is TGTGCCAGCAGCTTACTCCCCACGTTGGTGGAGCGCACAGATACGCAGTATTTT.

The V gene is TRBV6-2 or TRBV6-3, the J gene TRBJ1-6, with 7 nucleotides matching TRBD1. The CDR3 is made up of 16 amino acids. Trimming cost V 2 bases and J 6 bases; bases outside gene matches: 7. The germline CDR1 and CDR2 sequences are MNHEY and SVGEGT. CDR3 amino acids: CASSYGTASLNSPLHF. The CDR3 nucleotides are TGTGCCAGCAGTTACGGGACAGCAAGTCTTAATTCACCCCTCCACTTT.

V usage is TRBV19 and J usage is TRBJ2-5, with 7 bases aligning to TRBD2. The germline V gene encodes CDR1 LNHDA and CDR2 SQIVND (reference sequence). The length of the CDR3 is 17 residues. The trim removed 3 bases at V and 4 bases at J, leaving 14 bases unmatched. The CDR3 nucleotides are TGTGCCAGTAGTATGGGTAGCGGGCCCCTGGGAGGAGAGACCCAGTACTTC. Encoded protein: CASSMGSGPLGGETQYF. The full variable domain, with the rest looked up from reference TRBV19 and TRBJ2-5, is DGGITQSPKYLFRKEGQNVTLSCEQNLNHDAMYWYRQDPGQGLRLIYYSQIVNDFQKGDIAEGYSVSREKKESFPLTVTSAQKNPTAFYLCASSMGSGPLGGETQYFGPGTRLLVL.

This clone was seen only once. The V and J genes are TRBV7-6 and TRBJ2-1; TRBD2 agrees at 13 bases. V was clipped by 3 bases and J by 5 bases; unmatched bases: 7. The CDR3 totals 17 residues. CDR1 and CDR2 (germline): SGHVS, FNYEAQ. CDR3 sequence (DNA): TGTGCCAGCAGCTTGACTAGCGGGGGGCTGGTGAACAATGAGCAGTTCTTC. Its protein is CASSLTSGGLVNNEQFF.

The chain uses TRBV16 and TRBJ1-5; TRBD1 is a possible D gene (5 bases). V gave up 1 base and J gave up 5 bases, with 6 bases separating them. This CDR3 contains 13 residues. Germline V gives CDR1 KGHSY, CDR2 FQNENV. CDR3 coding DNA: TGTGCCAGCAGCCAATTCAGGGATCAGCCCCAGCATTTT. Residues: CASSQFRDQPQHF.

The V gene is TRBV24-1, the J gene TRBJ1-5; D is perhaps TRBD1 (5 bases). Germline loops: CDR1 KGHDR, CDR2 SFDVKD. With 9 bases removed from V and 1 base from J, the gap between germline ends came to 12 bases. The CDR3 is 14 amino acids. CDR3 in amino acids: CATGTSDSNQPQHF. As DNA, the CDR3 is TGTGCCACCGGGACTTCGGACAGCAATCAGCCCCAGCATTTT.

The chain carries TRBV25-1 and TRBJ1-2; 8 bases line up with TRBD1. Germline values: CDR1 MGHDK, CDR2 SYGVNS. CDR3 size: 14 residues. The J segment lost 8 bases and the V segment lost 8 bases, leaving 13 bases of the junction unmatched. Here the CDR3 reads CASEGQGGSYGYTF. DNA for the CDR3: TGTGCCAGCGAAGGACAGGGAGGATCATACGGCTACACCTTC.

The gene calls are TRBV4-2 and TRBJ2-7; either TRBD1 or TRBD2 may supply D (6 bases each). The CDR3 runs 16 residues. CDR1 and CDR2 (germline): LGHNA, YNFKEQ. Trimming left V 0 bases short and J 0 bases short, with 12 bases between. The CDR3 is CASSQEAQGGSYEQYF. DNA for the CDR3: TGTGCCAGCAGCCAAGAGGCACAGGGAGGCTCCTACGAGCAGTACTTC.

The rearrangement links TRBV5-1 to TRBJ1-5; 8 bases fit TRBD1. The CDR3 spans 16 residues. Trimming removed 4 bases from V and 3 bases from J; junction bases left unmatched: 9. Germline CDR1 SGHRS, CDR2 YFSETQ. The CDR3 loop reads CASSPGDRSVNQPQHF. CDR3 sequence (DNA): TGCGCCAGCAGCCCCGGGGACAGGAGCGTCAATCAGCCCCAGCATTTT. The full variable domain, its missing parts supplied by reference TRBV5-1 and TRBJ1-5, is KAGVTQTPRYLIKTRGQQVTLSCSPISGHRSVSWYQQTPGQGLQFLFEYFSETQRNKGNFPGRFSGRQFSNSRSEMNVSTLELGDSALYLCASSPGDRSVNQPQHFGDGTRLSIL.

The rearrangement links TRBV15 to TRBJ2-7, with TRBD2 matching 11 bases. This CDR3 has 14 residues. J gave up 1 base and V 5 bases, and 1 base lay outside the gene matches. CDR1 and CDR2 (germline): LNHNV, YYDKDF (reference sequence). The CDR3 spells CATSGTSGSYEQYF. The DNA of the CDR3 is TGTGCCACCAGCGGGACTAGCGGTTCCTACGAGCAGTACTTC. Supplemented by reference TRBV15 and TRBJ2-7, the full variable domain reads DAMVIQNPRYQVTQFGKPVTLSCSQTLNHNVMYWYQQKSSQAPKLLFHYYDKDFNNEADTPDNFQSRRPNTSFCFLDIRSPGLGDTAMYLCATSGTSGSYEQYFGPGTRLTVT.

This chain links TRBV11-2 with TRBJ2-5; D remains unclear. Looked up from germline, CDR1 is SGHAT and CDR2 is FQNNGV. Trimming pared 8 bases from V and 5 bases from J, leaving 9 bases between. This CDR3 spans 11 amino acids. Here the CDR3 reads CASGVGETQYF. DNA for the CDR3: TGTGCCAGCGGGGTGGGGGAGACCCAGTACTTC.

The V and J genes are TRBV7-3 and TRBJ2-3; 14 nucleotides line up with TRBD2. Germline V gene lookup returns CDR1 SGHTA and CDR2 FQGTGA. Trimming removed 6 bases from V and 4 bases from J; junction bases left unmatched: 6. This CDR3 has 16 amino acids. The CDR3 DNA reads as TGTGCCAGCAGTCGACTAGCGGGGGGGTACGCAGATACGCAGTATTTT. It specifies CASSRLAGGYADTQYF.

This chain links TRBV6-1 with TRBJ1-1; the D is unclear. The germline CDR1 and CDR2 sequences are MNHNS and SASEGT. The CDR3 extends over 12 amino acids. The V end was cut by 2 bases, the J end by 10 bases, with 11 bases between. The CDR3 spells CASSELTGRAFF. CDR3 in DNA: TGTGCCAGCAGTGAATTGACGGGCCGAGCTTTCTTT.

The rearrangement joins TRBV19 to TRBJ2-1; 9 nucleotides agree with TRBD1. The CDR3 runs to 12 residues. V shed 5 bases and J 10 bases; nucleotides not matched to a gene: 3. CDR1 and CDR2 (germline): LNHDA, SQIVND (reference sequence). CDR3 sequence reads: CASSLGTGEQFF. The CDR3 DNA reads TGTGCCAGTAGTCTGGGGACAGGGGAGCAGTTCTTC.

This clone showed up just once. The chain links TRBV7-8 to TRBJ2-7; D gene uncertain. The V gene's germline CDR1 is SGHVS and CDR2 FQNEAQ. V shed 5 bases and J shed 1 base, with 9 bases lying between them. This CDR3 has 13 amino acids. The CDR3 spells CASSRSVSYEQYF. CDR3 DNA: TGTGCCAGCAGCCGCTCGGTGTCCTACGAGCAGTACTTC.

The chain combines TRBV24-1 with TRBJ1-2; D uncertain. CDR3 length: 16 residues. V lost 2 bases, J lost 0 bases, and 12 bases lay in between. In germline, CDR1 is KGHDR, CDR2 SFDVKD. The DNA of the CDR3 is TGTGCCACCAGTGATTCGATGACGGTTGCTAACTATGGCTACACCTTC. Its protein product is CATSDSMTVANYGYTF.

The chain carries TRBV6-1 and TRBJ1-2, with 9 bases identical to TRBD1. The ends lost 1 base at V and 3 bases at J; junction bases unmatched: 3. This CDR3 is built from 15 residues. Germline lookup yields CDR1 MNHNS and CDR2 SASEGT. Written as DNA, the CDR3 is TGTGCCAGCAGTGAAGTTTGGACAGGGGACTATGGCTACACCTTC. It encodes CASSEVWTGDYGYTF.

The chain links TRBV6-6 to TRBJ2-7; TRBD1 matches 8 bases. Germline values: CDR1 MNHNY, CDR2 SVGAGI (reference sequence). The CDR3 is 14 amino acids. Trimming at V came to 2 bases and at J to 6 bases, leaving 6 bases not matched to a gene. CDR3 protein: CASSYGDGTGEQYF. The CDR3 bases are TGTGCCAGCAGTTACGGAGACGGGACAGGCGAGCAGTACTTC.

The gene calls are TRBV29-1 and TRBJ1-2; a possible D gene is TRBD1 (5 bases). The CDR3 has 13 residues. Germline assignment: CDR1 SQVTM and CDR2 ANQGSEA. Trimming cost V 5 bases and J 8 bases, with 18 bases left between them. As DNA, the CDR3 is TGCAGCGTTCTTCTCGGCGGAAGGGACGGCTACACCTTC. This gives the protein CSVLLGGRDGYTF.

The V and J genes are TRBV6-1 and TRBJ2-5, with TRBD2 matching 12 bases. Losses at the gene ends were 3 bases for V and 2 bases for J; bases not matched to a gene: 4. The CDR3 runs to 16 residues. Per the germline V gene, CDR1 is MNHNS and CDR2 is SASEGT. The CDR3 region is CASSDILAGGQETQYF. The CDR3 bases are TGTGCCAGCAGTGATATACTAGCGGGGGGTCAAGAGACCCAGTACTTC.

The J gene is TRBJ1-2, the V gene TRBV6-1; D is possibly TRBD1 (6 bases). Germline CDR1 and CDR2: MNHNS and SASEGT. Trimming left V 3 bases short and J 4 bases short, with 12 bases between. CDR3 length: 14 amino acids. Here the CDR3 reads CASSDRRGLYGYTF. CDR3 sequence (DNA): TGTGCCAGCAGTGACCGTCGGGGGCTCTATGGCTACACCTTC.

J is TRBJ2-2 and V is TRBV4-3, with 8 bases aligning to TRBD1. V gave up 0 bases and J gave up 1 base; unmatched junction bases: 1. The germline V gene encodes CDR1 LGHNA and CDR2 YSLEER. The CDR3 is 16 amino acids. This CDR3 reads CASSQDRGQNTGELFF. CDR3 DNA: TGCGCCAGCAGCCAAGACAGGGGGCAGAACACCGGGGAGCTGTTTTTT.